The present TCR beta chain was sequenced within a study of T-cell reconstitution after alpha-beta-depleted transplantation in children. General observations from the study: Surviving recipient T cells and thymic progenitors produced the high day-60 TCRbeta diversity seen in some patients. T-cell numbers and diversity, one year after transplant, stemmed largely from T cells that were newly produced. Reported findings indicate that, about two months after transplant, alpha-beta T cells came from several hundred expanded clones, which were derived from non-depleted graft cells.

The germline gives CDR1 SGHRS, CDR2 YFSETQ. V lost 0 bases and J 2 bases, leaving 7 bases between the germline ends. The CDR3 covers 14 residues. This clonotype was detected many times. Its cognate antigen is unknown. Unique molecular identifiers featured in how the TCRbeta library was prepared. TCRdb reprocessed the PCR reads via MiXCR and lists one record per CDR3 protein. This sample has about 200,000 distinct CDR3 sequences, with around 5.9% found just once. The sequence came from a girl under two years old with combined immunodeficiency, due to receive a stem cell transplant. The chain employs TRBV5-1 and TRBJ2-3, with unresolved D. The sequences come from PBMCs, collected before TCRalphabeta/CD19-depleted stem cell transplant. The CDR3 loop reads CASSLDRLTDTQYF. For the CDR3, the DNA is TGCGCCAGCAGCTTGGACAGACTCACAGATACGCAGTATTTT.